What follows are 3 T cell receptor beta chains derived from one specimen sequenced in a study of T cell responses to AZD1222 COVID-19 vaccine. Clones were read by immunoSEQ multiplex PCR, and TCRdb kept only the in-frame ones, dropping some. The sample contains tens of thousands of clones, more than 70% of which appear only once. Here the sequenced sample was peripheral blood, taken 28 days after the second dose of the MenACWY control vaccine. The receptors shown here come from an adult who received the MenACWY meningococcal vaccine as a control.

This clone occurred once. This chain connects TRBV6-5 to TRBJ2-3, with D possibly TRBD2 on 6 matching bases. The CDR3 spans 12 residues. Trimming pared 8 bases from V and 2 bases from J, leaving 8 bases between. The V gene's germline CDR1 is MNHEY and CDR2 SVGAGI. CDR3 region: CASGLNTDTQYF. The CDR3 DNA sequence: TGTGCCAGCGGACTAAACACAGATACGCAGTATTTT.

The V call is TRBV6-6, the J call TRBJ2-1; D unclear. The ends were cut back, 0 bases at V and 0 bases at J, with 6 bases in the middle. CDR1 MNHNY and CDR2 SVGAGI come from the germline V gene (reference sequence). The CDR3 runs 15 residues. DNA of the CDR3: TGTGCCAGCAGTTACTCAGGAGACTCCTACAATGAGCAGTTCTTC. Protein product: CASSYSGDSYNEQFF.

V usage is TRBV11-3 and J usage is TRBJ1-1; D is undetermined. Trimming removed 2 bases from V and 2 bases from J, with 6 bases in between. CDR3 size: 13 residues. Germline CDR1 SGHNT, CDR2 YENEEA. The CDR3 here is CASSLHGNTEAFF. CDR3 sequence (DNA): TGTGCCAGCAGCTTACACGGAAACACTGAAGCTTTCTTT.